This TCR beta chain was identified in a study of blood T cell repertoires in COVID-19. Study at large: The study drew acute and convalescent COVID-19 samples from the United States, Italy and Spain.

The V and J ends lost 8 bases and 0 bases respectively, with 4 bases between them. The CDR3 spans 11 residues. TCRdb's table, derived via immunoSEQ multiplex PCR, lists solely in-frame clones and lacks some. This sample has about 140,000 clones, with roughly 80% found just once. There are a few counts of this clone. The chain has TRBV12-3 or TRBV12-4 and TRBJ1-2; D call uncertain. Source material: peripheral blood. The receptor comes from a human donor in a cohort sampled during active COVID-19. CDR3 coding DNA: TGTGCCAGCCACTCTAACTATGGCTACACCTTC. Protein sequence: CASHSNYGYTF.